The sequence of this T cell receptor beta chain was determined in a study of shared clonotypes between healthy human individuals. In the authors' methods: For the immunoSEQ data, sequences were junction-only without quality scores, so filtering differed. Libraries were prepared by immunoSEQ multiplex PCR; TCRdb keeps only in-frame clonotypes and omits some of them. D and trimming come from the DNA, and the V and J calls and clone size come from that table. The table lists roughly 570,000 clones, nearly 98% of them singletons. Overall study findings and caveats: The expectation was that sequencing depth would affect clonotype sharing among donors. Larger estimated richness was generally recorded for naive subsets relative to memory subsets. For naive CD4 cells, around 5.1% of clonotypes were shared across a handful of donors.

Concerning this clone: Its antigen is not identified.

Selected positively for CCR7 and CD45RO-negative, naive CD8 cells excluded terminally differentiated effector memory CD45RA+ cells. There are 14 residues in the CDR3. Trimming removed 2 bases from V and 4 bases from J; junction bases left unmatched: 3. From germline, CDR1 is KGHSH and CDR2 LQKENI. The TCR sequence derives from a young man in good health. Sequences were obtained from naive CD8+ T cells sorted from blood. The chain employs TRBV18 and TRBJ2-7, with TRBD1 matching over 9 bases. CDR3 nucleotide sequence: TGTGCCAGCTCACCAAAACAGGGGGCGTACGAGCAGTACTTC. Protein: CASSPKQGAYEQYF.